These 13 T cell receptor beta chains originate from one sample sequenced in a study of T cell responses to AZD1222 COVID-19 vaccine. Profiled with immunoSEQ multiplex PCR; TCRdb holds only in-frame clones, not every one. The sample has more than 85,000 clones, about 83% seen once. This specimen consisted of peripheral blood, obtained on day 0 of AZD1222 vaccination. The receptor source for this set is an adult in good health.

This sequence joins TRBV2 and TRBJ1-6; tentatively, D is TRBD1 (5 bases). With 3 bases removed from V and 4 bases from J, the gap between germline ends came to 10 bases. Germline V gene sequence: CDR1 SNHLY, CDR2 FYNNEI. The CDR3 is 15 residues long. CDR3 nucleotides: TGTGCCAGCAGTGATCCCAGGGAGTATAATTCACCCCTCCACTTT. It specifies CASSDPREYNSPLHF.

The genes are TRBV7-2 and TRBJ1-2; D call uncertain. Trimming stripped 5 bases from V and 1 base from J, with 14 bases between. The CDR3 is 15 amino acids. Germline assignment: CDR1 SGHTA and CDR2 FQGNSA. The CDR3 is CASSPERILNYGYTF. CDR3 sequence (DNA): TGTGCCAGCAGCCCGGAACGGATTCTTAACTATGGCTACACCTTC.

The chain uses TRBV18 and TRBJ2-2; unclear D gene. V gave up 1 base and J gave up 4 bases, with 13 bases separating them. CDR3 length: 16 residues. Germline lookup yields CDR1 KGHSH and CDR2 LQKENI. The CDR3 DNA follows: TGTGCCAGCTCACCACGGTCGACTTTTGGCACCGGGGAGCTGTTTTTT. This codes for CASSPRSTFGTGELFF.

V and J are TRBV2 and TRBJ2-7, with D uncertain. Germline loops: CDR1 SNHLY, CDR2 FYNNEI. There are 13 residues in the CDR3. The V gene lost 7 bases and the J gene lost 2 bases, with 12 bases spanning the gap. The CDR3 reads CASTRQVPYEQYF. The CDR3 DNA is TGTGCCAGCACCAGGCAAGTCCCCTACGAGCAGTACTTC.

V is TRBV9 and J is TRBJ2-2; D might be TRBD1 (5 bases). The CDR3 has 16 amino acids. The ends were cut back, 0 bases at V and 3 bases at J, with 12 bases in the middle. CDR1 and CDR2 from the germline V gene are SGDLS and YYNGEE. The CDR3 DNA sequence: TGTGCCAGCAGCGTAGGTGAAGGGGCGGACACCGGGGAGCTGTTTTTT. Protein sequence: CASSVGEGADTGELFF. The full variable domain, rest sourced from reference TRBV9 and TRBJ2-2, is DSGVTQTPKHLITATGQRVTLRCSPRSGDLSVYWYQQSLDQGLQFLIQYYNGEERAKGNILERFSAQQFPDLHSELNLSSLELGDSALYFCASSVGEGADTGELFFGEGSRLTVL.

CDR3 loop: CASSYPAGLSGNTIYF. The CDR3 bases are TGTGCCAGCAGTTACCCTGCGGGACTCTCTGGAAACACCATATATTTT. The chain couples TRBV6-5 to TRBJ1-3, with D possibly being TRBD1 (5 bases). CDR3 length equals 16 residues. From germline, CDR1 is MNHEY and CDR2 SVGAGI. V lost 2 bases and J lost 0, with 11 bases in between.

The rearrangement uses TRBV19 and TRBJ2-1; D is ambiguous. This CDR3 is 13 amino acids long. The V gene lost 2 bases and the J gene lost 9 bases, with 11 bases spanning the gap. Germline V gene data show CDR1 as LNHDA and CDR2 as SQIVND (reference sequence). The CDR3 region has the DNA TGTGCCAGTAGTATACAAGGACCGGTTGAGCAGTTCTTC. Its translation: CASSIQGPVEQFF.

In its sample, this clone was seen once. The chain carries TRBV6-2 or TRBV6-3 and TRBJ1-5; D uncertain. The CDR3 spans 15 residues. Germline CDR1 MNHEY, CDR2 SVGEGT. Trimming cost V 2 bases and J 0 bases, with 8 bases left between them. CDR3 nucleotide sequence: TGTGCCAGCAGTTACCTCCAGTATAGCAATCAGCCCCAGCATTTT. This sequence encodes CASSYLQYSNQPQHF.

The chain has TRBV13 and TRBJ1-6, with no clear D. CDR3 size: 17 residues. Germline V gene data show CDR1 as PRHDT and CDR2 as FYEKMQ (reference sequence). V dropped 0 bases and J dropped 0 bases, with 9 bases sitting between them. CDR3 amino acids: CASSLGAVLSYNSPLHF. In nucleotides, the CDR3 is TGTGCCAGCAGCTTAGGCGCCGTCCTCTCCTATAATTCACCCCTCCACTTT.

The CDR3 DNA follows: TGTGCCAGCAGTTTTTCACGGAACACTGAAGCTTTCTTT. It translates to CASSFSRNTEAFF. J is TRBJ1-1 and V is TRBV12-3 or TRBV12-4; D gene ambiguous. The CDR3 consists of 13 residues. Deletions cut 3 bases from V and 1 base from J, with 6 bases between.

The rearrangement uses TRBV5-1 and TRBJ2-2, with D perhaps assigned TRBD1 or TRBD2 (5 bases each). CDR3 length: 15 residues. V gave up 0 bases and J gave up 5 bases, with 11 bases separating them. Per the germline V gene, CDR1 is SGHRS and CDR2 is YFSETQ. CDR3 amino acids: CASSLGTEGTGELFF. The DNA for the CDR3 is TGCGCCAGCAGCTTGGGAACCGAGGGGACCGGGGAGCTGTTTTTT.

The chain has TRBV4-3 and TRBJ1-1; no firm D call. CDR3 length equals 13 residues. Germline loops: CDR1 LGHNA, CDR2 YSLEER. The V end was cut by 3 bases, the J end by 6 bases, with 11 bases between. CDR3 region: CASSHHTRPEAFF. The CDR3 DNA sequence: TGCGCCAGCAGCCACCATACCCGCCCTGAAGCTTTCTTT.

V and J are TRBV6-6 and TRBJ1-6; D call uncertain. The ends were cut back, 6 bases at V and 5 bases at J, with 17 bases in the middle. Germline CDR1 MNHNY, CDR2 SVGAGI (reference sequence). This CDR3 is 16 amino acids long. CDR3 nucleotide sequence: TGTGCCAGCAGCCCAGCCGTCCGAGTTGATAATTCACCCCTCCACTTT. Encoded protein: CASSPAVRVDNSPLHF.